This is a list of T cell receptor beta chains from one sample in a study of human T cells and chemical hapten exposure. TCRdb fed the RACE reads into MiXCR, producing one record per CDR3 protein. Among approximately 160,000 distinct CDR3 sequences, about 27% were seen once, and the ten largest hold about 2.1%. Here the sequenced sample was whole blood, taken in connection with sensitization to the hapten diphenylcyclopropenone (DPC). The receptors come from a woman aged 18-29 years with alopecia areata. Some clones in this sample may be carry-over from other donors' samples. Each CDR3 is given with its conserved first and last residue. A D gene is named only where the DNA matches it firmly. Not every row has a clone size; where given, it reads once, few, many or a size class.

D: NA
J: TRBJ2-1
size: NA
V: TRBV5-1
length: 15
CDR3: CASSLEDPAYNEQFF
DNA: TGCGCCAGCAGCTTGGAGGACCCAGCCTACAATGAGCAGTTCTTC

D: NA
J: TRBJ2-7
size: few
V: TRBV6-2/TRBV6-3
length: 13
CDR3: CASGRSAPYEQYF
DNA: TGTGCCAGCGGGCGGTCAGCCCCCTACGAGCAGTACTTC

D: TRBD2
J: TRBJ2-1
size: NA
V: TRBV10-3
length: 18
CDR3: CATGTSGLAGGSYNEQFF
DNA: TGTGCCACCGGAACCTCGGGACTAGCGGGTGGCTCCTACAATGAGCAGTTCTTC

D: TRBD1
J: TRBJ1-2
size: NA
V: TRBV29-1
length: 13
CDR3: CSVRQGEGNGYTF
DNA: TGCAGCGTCCGACAGGGAGAAGGGAATGGCTACACCTTC

D: NA
J: TRBJ2-2
size: few
V: TRBV20-1
length: 14
CDR3: CSARLGVNTGELFF
DNA: TGCAGTGCCCGACTAGGGGTGAACACCGGGGAGCTGTTTTTT

D: NA
J: TRBJ2-2
size: few
V: TRBV20-1
length: 15
CDR3: CSARPWSPNTGELFF
DNA: TGCAGTGCTCGTCCGTGGAGCCCGAACACCGGGGAGCTGTTTTTT

D: NA
J: TRBJ2-3
size: NA
V: TRBV20-1
length: 15
CDR3: CSARDMTGVPDTQYF
DNA: TGCAGTGCTAGAGATATGACGGGGGTCCCAGATACGCAGTATTTT

D: TRBD1
J: TRBJ2-5
size: NA
V: TRBV18
length: 13
CDR3: CASSTGQQETQYF
DNA: TGTGCCAGCTCAACGGGACAGCAAGAGACCCAGTACTTC

D: NA
J: TRBJ1-2
size: NA
V: TRBV20-1
length: 13
CDR3: CSARENSNYGYTF
DNA: TGCAGTGCTAGAGAGAACAGCAACTATGGCTACACCTTC

D: TRBD1
J: TRBJ1-1
size: few
V: TRBV9
length: 17
CDR3: CASSPSPGTGGRAEAFF
DNA: TGTGCCAGCAGCCCCAGTCCCGGGACAGGGGGTCGCGCTGAAGCTTTCTTT

D: NA
J: TRBJ2-7
size: NA
V: TRBV29-1
length: 10
CDR3: CSAWGREQYF
DNA: TGCAGCGCCTGGGGGCGCGAGCAGTACTTC

D: NA
J: TRBJ2-3
size: many
V: TRBV4-2
length: 15
CDR3: CASSQDPRYTDTQYF
DNA: TGTGCCAGCAGCCAAGATCCCAGGTACACAGATACGCAGTATTTT

D: TRBD2
J: TRBJ2-1
size: many
V: TRBV6-2/TRBV6-3
length: 17
CDR3: CASSYGAGGPRKDEQFF
DNA: TGTGCCAGCAGTTACGGAGCGGGAGGGCCTAGGAAGGATGAGCAGTTCTTC

D: NA
J: TRBJ2-2
size: NA
V: TRBV28
length: 13
CDR3: CATWDRYTGELFF
DNA: TGTGCCACCTGGGACCGATACACCGGGGAGCTGTTTTTT

D: NA
J: TRBJ1-5
size: few
V: TRBV9
length: 13
CDR3: CASSGDSNQPQHF
DNA: TGTGCCAGCAGTGGTGATAGCAATCAGCCCCAGCATTTT

D: NA
J: TRBJ2-3
size: NA
V: TRBV9
length: 14
CDR3: CASSVGGAQDTQYF
DNA: TGTGCCAGCAGCGTAGGTGGGGCGCAAGATACGCAGTATTTT

D: NA
J: TRBJ2-3
size: many
V: TRBV20-1
length: 12
CDR3: CSSGQITDTQYF
DNA: TGCAGTTCGGGACAAATCACAGATACGCAGTATTTT

D: NA
J: TRBJ2-2
size: few
V: TRBV30
length: 12
CDR3: CAWGDTFPELFF
DNA: TGTGCCTGGGGGGACACCTTCCCGGAGCTGTTTTTT

D: TRBD2
J: TRBJ2-1
size: NA
V: TRBV24-1
length: 16
CDR3: CATKNSGRAFFHEQFF
DNA: TGTGCCACCAAAAATAGCGGGAGGGCCTTTTTCCATGAGCAGTTCTTC

D: NA
J: TRBJ1-1
size: many
V: TRBV29-1
length: 15
CDR3: CSVEDEGYWNTEAFF
DNA: TGCAGCGTTGAAGATGAGGGGTACTGGAACACTGAAGCTTTCTTT

D: TRBD2
J: TRBJ2-7
size: NA
V: TRBV29-1
length: 13
CDR3: CSVAGGGSYEQYF
DNA: TGCAGCGTTGCTGGCGGGGGGTCCTACGAGCAGTACTTC

D: NA
J: TRBJ2-7
size: NA
V: TRBV7-9
length: 11
CDR3: CASSPIHEQYF
DNA: TGTGCCAGCAGCCCCATCCACGAGCAGTACTTC

D: TRBD2
J: TRBJ2-1
size: NA
V: TRBV3-1
length: 15
CDR3: CASSQQLAGGNEQFF
DNA: TGTGCCAGCAGCCAACAACTAGCGGGAGGCAATGAGCAGTTCTTC

D: NA
J: TRBJ1-1
size: NA
V: TRBV10-3
length: 15
CDR3: CAISESTGKHAEAFF
DNA: TGTGCCATCAGTGAGAGTACAGGTAAACACGCTGAAGCTTTCTTT

D: TRBD2
J: TRBJ2-1
size: NA
V: TRBV5-1
length: 15
CDR3: CASSFGLAGNNEQFF
DNA: TGCGCCAGCAGCTTTGGGCTAGCGGGAAACAATGAGCAGTTCTTC

D: TRBD2
J: TRBJ2-7
size: few
V: TRBV15
length: 14
CDR3: CATSAGGSRYEQYF
DNA: TGTGCCACCAGTGCGGGGGGCTCCCGCTACGAGCAGTACTTC

D: NA
J: TRBJ2-2
size: once
V: TRBV5-1
length: 15
CDR3: CASSTTGTNTGELFF
DNA: TGCGCCAGCAGCACAACCGGGACGAACACCGGGGAGCTGTTTTTT

D: NA
J: TRBJ1-3
size: NA
V: TRBV14
length: 13
CDR3: CASSPASGNTIYF
DNA: TGTGCCAGCAGCCCGGCTTCTGGAAACACCATATATTTT

D: NA
J: TRBJ2-7
size: NA
V: TRBV24-1
length: 12
CDR3: CATSDPLTEQYF
DNA: TGTGCCACCAGTGATCCGTTAACCGAGCAGTACTTC

D: TRBD2
J: TRBJ2-5
size: few
V: TRBV29-1
length: 18
CDR3: CSVYPIRGGRAPRETQYF
DNA: TGCAGCGTTTACCCAATCCGGGGGGGGAGGGCCCCCCGGGAGACCCAGTACTTC

D: NA
J: TRBJ1-6
size: NA
V: TRBV11-2
length: 14
CDR3: CASSSFGNSSPLHF
DNA: TGTGCCAGCAGCTCTTTCGGGAACAGTTCACCCCTCCACTTT

D: NA
J: TRBJ2-7
size: NA
V: TRBV7-2
length: 13
CDR3: CASSRGGTYEQYF
DNA: TGTGCCAGCAGTCGGGGCGGGACCTACGAGCAGTACTTC

D: NA
J: TRBJ2-7
size: NA
V: TRBV6-5
length: 14
CDR3: CASSYYQGQGEQYF
DNA: TGTGCCAGCAGTTACTACCAGGGTCAGGGCGAGCAGTACTTC

D: TRBD1
J: TRBJ2-2
size: NA
V: TRBV6-2/TRBV6-3
length: 17
CDR3: CASRKRGTGVYDGELFF
DNA: TGTGCCAGCAGAAAGAGGGGGACAGGGGTTTATGACGGGGAGCTGTTTTTT

D: NA
J: TRBJ1-5
size: NA
V: TRBV7-2
length: 15
CDR3: CASSRAWNSNQPQHF
DNA: TGTGCCAGCAGTCGCGCGTGGAATAGCAATCAGCCCCAGCATTTT

D: NA
J: TRBJ2-7
size: NA
V: TRBV27
length: 12
CDR3: CASSSGYYEQYF
DNA: TGTGCCAGCAGTTCAGGGTACTACGAGCAGTACTTC

D: TRBD2
J: TRBJ2-7
size: once
V: TRBV7-3
length: 14
CDR3: CASSLTAGDGEQYF
DNA: TGTGCCAGCAGTCTAACAGCGGGGGACGGCGAGCAGTACTTC

D: NA
J: TRBJ2-3
size: NA
V: TRBV4-1
length: 15
CDR3: CASSQAPDWGDTQYF
DNA: TGCGCCAGCAGCCAAGCCCCGGACTGGGGAGATACGCAGTATTTT

D: TRBD2
J: TRBJ2-5
size: many
V: TRBV9
length: 13
CDR3: CASSVGGEGTQYF
DNA: TGTGCCAGCAGCGTTGGGGGGGAAGGGACCCAGTACTTC

D: NA
J: TRBJ1-2
size: NA
V: TRBV4-3
length: 14
CDR3: CASSHGAGNYGYTF
DNA: TGCGCCAGCAGCCACGGGGCCGGGAACTATGGCTACACCTTC

D: TRBD1
J: TRBJ1-4
size: NA
V: TRBV4-3
length: 14
CDR3: CASSQWTGSEKLFF
DNA: TGCGCCAGCAGCCAATGGACAGGGAGTGAAAAACTGTTTTTT

D: TRBD1
J: TRBJ2-7
size: NA
V: TRBV4-2
length: 14
CDR3: CASSQLKGASEQYF
DNA: TGTGCCAGCAGCCAACTCAAGGGGGCAAGCGAGCAGTACTTC

D: TRBD1
J: TRBJ2-7
size: few
V: TRBV11-2
length: 15
CDR3: CASTTNWDRAYEQYF
DNA: TGTGCCAGCACCACAAACTGGGACAGAGCCTACGAGCAGTACTTC

D: NA
J: TRBJ1-2
size: few
V: TRBV6-5
length: 17
CDR3: CASSYSSPALSNYGYTF
DNA: TGTGCCAGCAGTTACTCGAGTCCGGCCCTCTCTAACTATGGCTACACCTTC

D: NA
J: TRBJ2-1
size: NA
V: TRBV10-3
length: 18
CDR3: CAISGGSGGKGPYNEQFF
DNA: TGTGCCATCAGTGGGGGGTCAGGAGGAAAGGGCCCCTACAATGAGCAGTTCTTC

D: NA
J: TRBJ2-3
size: NA
V: TRBV10-3
length: 14
CDR3: CATLGPRGGDAQYF
DNA: TGTGCCACCCTCGGTCCCCGAGGAGGAGATGCGCAGTATTTT

D: NA
J: TRBJ1-2
size: once
V: TRBV4-1
length: 15
CDR3: CASSQEGRHNYGYTF
DNA: TGCGCCAGCAGCCAAGAGGGGAGGCATAACTATGGCTACACCTTC

D: TRBD1
J: TRBJ1-2
size: NA
V: TRBV20-1
length: 13
CDR3: CSARVQGEDGYTF
DNA: TGCAGTGCGCGAGTCCAGGGGGAGGATGGCTACACCTTC

D: NA
J: TRBJ2-3
size: few
V: TRBV4-1
length: 17
CDR3: CASSRDSAGAVTDTQYF
DNA: TGCGCCAGCAGCCGAGACAGTGCTGGGGCGGTCACAGATACGCAGTATTTT

D: NA
J: TRBJ2-5
size: few
V: TRBV4-1
length: 14
CDR3: CASSQENREETQYF
DNA: TGCGCCAGCAGCCAAGAAAACAGGGAAGAGACCCAGTACTTC